This TCR beta chain is drawn from a study of cytotoxic CD8 clonotypes in ibrutinib-treated CLL. Study as a whole: Productive templates averaged approximately 260,000 per sample, and productive rearrangements more than 80,000.

This CDR3 region has 16 residues. Germline V lookup: CDR1 WNHNN, CDR2 SYGVQD (reference sequence). Trimming removed 0 bases from V and 0 bases from J, with 9 bases in between. This clone has more than one count but fewer than ten. The assay was immunoSEQ multiplex PCR, and TCRdb's table has in-frame clones only and misses some. The sample has approximately 97,000 clones, approximately 71% seen once. The genes are TRBV10-1 and TRBJ2-4; D may be TRBD1 or TRBD2 (5 bases each). The clonotype comes from a human donor with chronic lymphocytic leukemia. This sample comprised PBMCs, obtained after 24 months of ibrutinib treatment. CDR3 nucleotide sequence: TGCGCCAGCAGTGAGTCGAGAGGGGCAGCCAAAAACATTCAGTACTTC. Its translation: CASSESRGAAKNIQYF.